The T cell receptor beta chain described here comes from a study of beta chain features in type 1 diabetes. In the study overall: Over all samples combined, some 110 million sorted cells were examined.

V was clipped by 7 bases and J by 2 bases, with 10 bases between them. Germline V gene lookup returns CDR1 MDHEN and CDR2 SYDVKM. This CDR3 comprises 13 residues. Study results and caveats: TCRB CDR3s were moderately but significantly shorter in Type 1 diabetes patients in all four CD4+ subsets. Across patients, naive, central memory and Treg TCRB repertoires exhibited apparently greater similarity than was observed across healthy donors. A possible short-template PCR bias applies equally to patients and controls.

Isolated RNA was reverse transcribed in full, so expressed TCRB transcripts were sequenced. Naive, central memory and regulatory T cell samples produced a mean of approximately 4 million reads. The repertoire was sequenced with immunoSEQ multiplex PCR; TCRdb's copy has only in-frame clones and lacks some. The data contain roughly 150,000 clones, 9% to 12% of them singletons. This clone has just a few counts. Its target is unknown. This receptor was taken from a man aged 25-40 years with type 1 diabetes. V gene TRBV28 combines with J gene TRBJ2-3, with D perhaps TRBD2 (5 bases). Input material: central memory CD4+ T cells from blood. CDR3 sequence: CASMSGDTDTQYF. CDR3 coding DNA: TGTGCCAGCATGTCCGGGGACACAGATACGCAGTATTTT.